The rows below give T cell receptor beta chains drawn from one sample of a study of T-cell reconstitution after alpha-beta-depleted transplantation in children. TCRdb passed the PCR reads through MiXCR, listing each CDR3 protein once. Here the sample spans roughly 610,000 distinct CDR3 sequences, roughly a tenth being singletons. Source: PBMCs from the stem cell graft donor, taken from the stem cell graft. The receptors originated from a human donor who donated a stem cell graft to a child with acute myeloid leukemia. CDR3s include the opening cysteine and the closing phenylalanine or tryptophan. D genes are given only for firm matches. A row's size may be missing; if present it is once, few, many or a size class.

J gene: TRBJ2-2; clone size: many; V gene: TRBV9; D gene: .; CDR3 DNA: TGTGCCAGCAGCTCGAGCCTCCTAGCAGGGGACAACACCGGGGAGCTGTTTTTT; CDR3 protein: CASSSSLLAGDNTGELFF
J gene: TRBJ2-5; clone size: many; V gene: TRBV6-2/TRBV6-3; D gene: .; CDR3 DNA: TGTGCCAGCAGTCTTTTCCAGATCCAAGAGACCCAGTACTTC; CDR3 protein: CASSLFQIQETQYF
J gene: TRBJ1-3; clone size: .; V gene: TRBV18; D gene: .; CDR3 DNA: TGTGCCAGCTCACCACTTTCAGGTAGCTCTGGAAACACCATATATTTT; CDR3 protein: CASSPLSGSSGNTIYF
J gene: TRBJ1-2; clone size: few; V gene: TRBV9; D gene: .; CDR3 DNA: TGTGCCAGCAGCGATTGGGGCAGGGAAGGCGGCTACACCTTC; CDR3 protein: CASSDWGREGGYTF
J gene: TRBJ2-5; clone size: few; V gene: TRBV29-1; D gene: TRBD1; CDR3 DNA: TGCAGCACCATTCCGGACAGGGTTGTGGAGACCCAGTACTTC; CDR3 protein: CSTIPDRVVETQYF
J gene: TRBJ2-2; clone size: few; V gene: TRBV4-3; D gene: .; CDR3 DNA: TGCGCCAGCAGCCAAGAGGGGACAATCACCGGGGAGCTGTTTTTT; CDR3 protein: CASSQEGTITGELFF
J gene: TRBJ2-2; clone size: many; V gene: TRBV2; D gene: .; CDR3 DNA: TGTGCCAGCAGAAAACAGGGCGGGGAGCTGTTTTTT; CDR3 protein: CASRKQGGELFF
J gene: TRBJ2-1; clone size: .; V gene: TRBV19; D gene: .; CDR3 DNA: TGTGCCAGTAGTGAACTAGTTTACTCCTACAATGAGCAGTTCTTC; CDR3 protein: CASSELVYSYNEQFF
J gene: TRBJ2-3; clone size: .; V gene: TRBV19; D gene: .; CDR3 DNA: TGTGCCAGTAGTATATCCGGGACGGGCCCGACAGATACGCAGTATTTT; CDR3 protein: CASSISGTGPTDTQYF
J gene: TRBJ2-3; clone size: many; V gene: TRBV28; D gene: TRBD2; CDR3 DNA: TGTGCCAGCAGTTTAGGGGGACTAGCGGGAGATACGCAGTATTTT; CDR3 protein: CASSLGGLAGDTQYF
J gene: TRBJ2-7; clone size: .; V gene: TRBV2; D gene: .; CDR3 DNA: TGTGCCAGCAGAAGGAGACTAGTAGCCTCCTACGAGCAGTACTTC; CDR3 protein: CASRRRLVASYEQYF
J gene: TRBJ2-3; clone size: few; V gene: TRBV2; D gene: .; CDR3 DNA: TGTGCCAGCAGTAAACTAGGGGACCTCACAGATACGCAGTATTTT; CDR3 protein: CASSKLGDLTDTQYF
J gene: TRBJ1-2; clone size: .; V gene: TRBV28; D gene: TRBD1; CDR3 DNA: TGTGCCAGCAGTTGGTCCCCCGGGACAGAGTATGGCTACACCTTC; CDR3 protein: CASSWSPGTEYGYTF
J gene: TRBJ2-1; clone size: few; V gene: TRBV20-1; D gene: TRBD2; CDR3 DNA: TGCAGTGCTAGATTAGCGGGGGCAAGCTCCTACAATGAGCAGTTCTTC; CDR3 protein: CSARLAGASSYNEQFF
J gene: TRBJ2-2; clone size: few; V gene: TRBV5-1; D gene: .; CDR3 DNA: TGCGCCAGCAGCTTAATGGGAGTGAACACCGGGGAGCTGTTTTTT; CDR3 protein: CASSLMGVNTGELFF
J gene: TRBJ2-3; clone size: .; V gene: TRBV7-3; D gene: TRBD2; CDR3 DNA: TGTGCCAGCAGCTTTCTAGCGGGAAACGGAGTTTCAGATACGCAGTATTTT; CDR3 protein: CASSFLAGNGVSDTQYF
J gene: TRBJ1-5; clone size: many; V gene: TRBV11-2; D gene: TRBD1; CDR3 DNA: TGTGCCAGCAGGCACCCCGAGGGGGCGCGTCAGCCCCAGCATTTT; CDR3 protein: CASRHPEGARQPQHF
J gene: TRBJ1-5; clone size: many; V gene: TRBV20-1; D gene: TRBD1; CDR3 DNA: TGCAGTGCTAGACTCGGACAGGGAACTCAGCCCCAGCATTTT; CDR3 protein: CSARLGQGTQPQHF
J gene: TRBJ2-3; clone size: .; V gene: TRBV7-7; D gene: TRBD1; CDR3 DNA: TGTGCTAGCAGCTCGACGACAGGGTCAGATACGCAGTATTTT; CDR3 protein: CASSSTTGSDTQYF
J gene: TRBJ2-1; clone size: few; V gene: TRBV3-1; D gene: .; CDR3 DNA: TGTGCCAGCAGCCCTACTATAAGGGGGGGCGAGCAGTTCTTC; CDR3 protein: CASSPTIRGGEQFF
J gene: TRBJ2-1; clone size: few; V gene: TRBV2; D gene: .; CDR3 DNA: TGTGCCAGCAGTTGGGGGAGAGGGGGAGAGCAGTTCTTC; CDR3 protein: CASSWGRGGEQFF
J gene: TRBJ2-1; clone size: few; V gene: TRBV11-2; D gene: TRBD2; CDR3 DNA: TGTGCCAGCAGCCTTACTAGCGGGAGGACCAATGAGCAGTTCTTC; CDR3 protein: CASSLTSGRTNEQFF
J gene: TRBJ2-1; clone size: few; V gene: TRBV29-1; D gene: .; CDR3 DNA: TGCAGCGTTCCTCCGGGTCCACCCTCCTACAATGAGCAGTTCTTC; CDR3 protein: CSVPPGPPSYNEQFF
J gene: TRBJ1-2; clone size: many; V gene: TRBV6-5; D gene: .; CDR3 DNA: TGTGCCAGCAGTTACTCAAACGCTCAAGGCGATGGCTACACCTTC; CDR3 protein: CASSYSNAQGDGYTF
J gene: TRBJ1-5; clone size: few; V gene: TRBV6-1; D gene: .; CDR3 DNA: TGTGCCAGCAGAGAGGGAGGAGGTCAGCCCCAGCATTTT; CDR3 protein: CASREGGGQPQHF
J gene: TRBJ2-1; clone size: many; V gene: TRBV4-2; D gene: TRBD2; CDR3 DNA: TGTGCCAGCAGCCAAGAGCCCCACTTGTCCGGGGGGGACAATGAGCAGTTCTTC; CDR3 protein: CASSQEPHLSGGDNEQFF
J gene: TRBJ2-5; clone size: few; V gene: TRBV7-2; D gene: TRBD2; CDR3 DNA: TGTGCCAGCAGCCGCACCTTTAGCGGGAGCGTAGAGACCCAGTACTTC; CDR3 protein: CASSRTFSGSVETQYF
J gene: TRBJ2-3; clone size: few; V gene: TRBV2; D gene: .; CDR3 DNA: TGTGCCAGCAAACCGCAGGGGTTGAACACAGATACGCAGTATTTT; CDR3 protein: CASKPQGLNTDTQYF
J gene: TRBJ2-6; clone size: few; V gene: TRBV28; D gene: .; CDR3 DNA: TGTGCCAGCCAAATCCCGGGACATCCGTTCTCTGGGGCCAACGTCCTGACTTTC; CDR3 protein: CASQIPGHPFSGANVLTF
J gene: TRBJ2-7; clone size: .; V gene: TRBV7-2; D gene: .; CDR3 DNA: TGTGCCAGCAGCGGCACTAGCCCCTACGAGCAGTACTTC; CDR3 protein: CASSGTSPYEQYF
J gene: TRBJ2-1; clone size: .; V gene: TRBV7-9; D gene: TRBD1; CDR3 DNA: TGTGCCAGCACGACCGACAGGGGGCGGGTCAATGAGCAGTTCTTC; CDR3 protein: CASTTDRGRVNEQFF
J gene: TRBJ2-7; clone size: .; V gene: TRBV5-1; D gene: TRBD1; CDR3 DNA: TGCGCCAGCAGACCGACAGGGGCAAACTACGAGCAGTACTTC; CDR3 protein: CASRPTGANYEQYF
J gene: TRBJ2-3; clone size: few; V gene: TRBV20-1; D gene: .; CDR3 DNA: TGCAGTGCTAGAGATTTGAGCGGACAGACGAGCACAGATACGCAGTATTTT; CDR3 protein: CSARDLSGQTSTDTQYF
J gene: TRBJ2-4; clone size: .; V gene: TRBV9; D gene: .; CDR3 DNA: TGTGCCAGCAGCGTAGATACAGCTAACATTCAGTACTTC; CDR3 protein: CASSVDTANIQYF
J gene: TRBJ2-3; clone size: .; V gene: TRBV6-1; D gene: .; CDR3 DNA: TGTGCCAGCAGCTCACTTTCTGGGGGCACAGATACGCAGTATTTT; CDR3 protein: CASSSLSGGTDTQYF
J gene: TRBJ2-5; clone size: many; V gene: TRBV5-1; D gene: .; CDR3 DNA: TGCGCCAGCAGCCAAAGGGCGGTCCAAGAGACCCAGTACTTC; CDR3 protein: CASSQRAVQETQYF
J gene: TRBJ2-7; clone size: many; V gene: TRBV5-6; D gene: TRBD2; CDR3 DNA: TGTGCCAGCAGCTTGGGGGCTAGCGGGAGTGTCTACGAGCAGTACTTC; CDR3 protein: CASSLGASGSVYEQYF
J gene: TRBJ1-5; clone size: .; V gene: TRBV2; D gene: .; CDR3 DNA: TGTGCCAGCTTGGGGGATAGCAATCAGCCCCAGCATTTT; CDR3 protein: CASLGDSNQPQHF
J gene: TRBJ2-7; clone size: .; V gene: TRBV28; D gene: .; CDR3 DNA: TGTGCCCTTTCCGGGACGGACTCCTACGAGCAGTACTTC; CDR3 protein: CALSGTDSYEQYF
J gene: TRBJ2-1; clone size: .; V gene: TRBV4-3; D gene: .; CDR3 DNA: TGCGCCAGCAGCCAAGATCGGGGCGGGGCGACCTACAATGAGCAGTTCTTC; CDR3 protein: CASSQDRGGATYNEQFF
J gene: TRBJ1-2; clone size: few; V gene: TRBV5-1; D gene: .; CDR3 DNA: TGCGCCAGCAGCTTGGGTGACTCTTTGGGGAGTGGCTACACCTTC; CDR3 protein: CASSLGDSLGSGYTF
J gene: TRBJ1-5; clone size: few; V gene: TRBV27; D gene: .; CDR3 DNA: TGTGCCAGCAGTTTAAGGGGCTACAATCAGCCCCAGCATTTT; CDR3 protein: CASSLRGYNQPQHF
J gene: TRBJ2-2; clone size: .; V gene: TRBV7-2; D gene: .; CDR3 DNA: TGTGCCAGCAGCTTAGTCTCCACCTCCACCGGGGAGCTGTTTTTT; CDR3 protein: CASSLVSTSTGELFF
J gene: TRBJ2-7; clone size: many; V gene: TRBV20-1; D gene: .; CDR3 DNA: TGCAGTGCTAGCCCTAGGCCAGTCTCCTACGAGCAGTACTTC; CDR3 protein: CSASPRPVSYEQYF
J gene: TRBJ1-2; clone size: .; V gene: TRBV6-2/TRBV6-3; D gene: .; CDR3 DNA: TGTGCCAGCAGTTACCGGTCAGACTATGGCTACACCTTC; CDR3 protein: CASSYRSDYGYTF
J gene: TRBJ2-1; clone size: few; V gene: TRBV3-1; D gene: TRBD2; CDR3 DNA: TGTGCCAGCAGCGTGATTTCGACTAGCGGGGCATACAATGAGCAGTTCTTC; CDR3 protein: CASSVISTSGAYNEQFF
J gene: TRBJ1-6; clone size: few; V gene: TRBV20-1; D gene: TRBD1; CDR3 DNA: TGCAGTGCTAGAGCTTCCGGGACAGACAATTCACCCCTCCACTTT; CDR3 protein: CSARASGTDNSPLHF
J gene: TRBJ2-1; clone size: many; V gene: TRBV6-2/TRBV6-3; D gene: TRBD2; CDR3 DNA: TGTGCCAGCAAACCAGCGGGAGGTACGTCCTACAATGAGCAGTTCTTC; CDR3 protein: CASKPAGGTSYNEQFF
J gene: TRBJ2-1; clone size: .; V gene: TRBV2; D gene: .; CDR3 DNA: TGTGCCAGCAGTGACCTCTGGGCGGTGGGGAACAATGAGCAGTTCTTC; CDR3 protein: CASSDLWAVGNNEQFF
J gene: TRBJ2-3; clone size: few; V gene: TRBV11-2; D gene: .; CDR3 DNA: TGTGCCAGCAGCTTAGGCCGGACTTTCCCCACAGATACGCAGTATTTT; CDR3 protein: CASSLGRTFPTDTQYF
J gene: TRBJ1-3; clone size: .; V gene: TRBV18; D gene: .; CDR3 DNA: TGTGCCAGCTCACAGCTGGACTTTGGCCCCGTCACCATATATTTT; CDR3 protein: CASSQLDFGPVTIYF
J gene: TRBJ1-2; clone size: few; V gene: TRBV5-5; D gene: .; CDR3 DNA: TGTGCCAGCAGCTTGGAGTCAGGGAACGGCTATGGCTACACCTTC; CDR3 protein: CASSLESGNGYGYTF